Following are 20 T cell receptor beta chains from one sample sequenced in a study of T cells in Graves' hyperthyroidism and ophthalmopathy. Researchers took RNA transcripts and amplified the TCR beta CDR3 regions from them. Initially, a first-round RT-PCR of the TCR CDR3 employed the HTBI primer set. TCRdb called the multiplex PCR reads again in MiXCR, with one record for every CDR3 protein. The sample includes around 530,000 distinct CDR3 sequences, about 15% of them seen just once. The sequenced sample consisted of blood. The receptors here all came from a woman aged 18-29 years with Graves' ophthalmopathy.

This clonotype was observed a few times. The chain has TRBV12-3 or TRBV12-4 and TRBJ1-1; TRBD1 matches 9 bases. The CDR3 totals 17 residues. With 5 bases clipped from V and 3 bases from J, the junction kept 13 bases outside the gene matches. This CDR3 reads CASSPGQGPTEDTEAFF. The CDR3 region has the DNA TGTGCCAGCAGTCCGGGACAGGGCCCTACTGAAGACACTGAAGCTTTCTTT.

As regards this clonotype: A much larger clone lies one base from this, so it may be a read error. The V call is TRBV27, the J call TRBJ2-3, with D perhaps matching TRBD1 (5 bases). Germline-derived CDR1 and CDR2 are MNHEY and SMNVEV (reference sequence). V lost 8 bases to trimming and J lost 1 base, with 13 bases between them. This CDR3 region has 14 residues. The CDR3: CASGIEGGTDTQYF. The CDR3, as DNA: TGTGCCAGCGGAATAGAAGGGGGCACAGATACGCAGTATTTT.

A remark on this clonotype: Since a much larger clone is just one base distant, this may be a read error. The gene calls are TRBV27 and TRBJ1-2, with TRBD1 as a possible D gene (6 bases). The CDR3 is 15 amino acids. V lost 6 bases and J 0 bases, leaving 14 bases between the germline ends. Germline values: CDR1 MNHEY, CDR2 SMNVEV (reference sequence). CDR3 sequence reads: CASSPRRGANYGYTF. The CDR3 region has the DNA TGTGCCAGCAGCCCTCGCAGGGGAGCTAACTATGGCTACACCTTC.

This clonotype has a count of ten or more. V and J are TRBV20-1 and TRBJ2-5; D not resolved. The CDR3 loop spans 12 amino acids. Germline V gene lookup returns CDR1 DFQATT and CDR2 SNEGSKA (reference sequence). V was cut by 0 bases and J by 5 bases, with 7 bases left in between. DNA of the CDR3: TGCAGTGCTAGAGATTTGGGGGAGACCCAGTACTTC. Amino acid sequence: CSARDLGETQYF.

The sample holds many counts of this clonotype. CDR3 amino acids: CASSLQGLPLDTQYF. The CDR3 DNA reads as TGTGCCAGCAGCTTACAGGGACTTCCCCTAGATACGCAGTATTTT. The J gene is TRBJ2-3, the V gene TRBV7-2, with TRBD2 as a possible D gene (6 bases). This CDR3 contains 15 residues. V was shortened by 2 bases and J by 5 bases, with 14 bases between the two germline ends. Looked up from germline, CDR1 is SGHTA and CDR2 is FQGNSA.

This clonotype has a count of ten or more. The genes are TRBV3-1 and TRBJ2-7; possibly TRBD2 for D (5 bases). Trimming took off 0 bases at V and 5 bases at J, with 11 bases between the two ends. The CDR3 has 14 residues. Germline-derived CDR1 and CDR2 are LGHDT and YNNKEL (reference sequence). The CDR3 DNA follows: TGTGCCAGCAGCCAAGATACTAGTCCCCACGAGCAGTACTTC. Its protein product is CASSQDTSPHEQYF.

This clonotype was observed at least ten times. This chain's CDR3 is CASSSYPRDGRSYEQYF. CDR3 nucleotides: TGTGCCAGCAGCTCGTACCCCCGAGACGGCCGATCCTACGAGCAGTACTTC. The rearrangement uses TRBV11-2 and TRBJ2-7; D gene ambiguous. Trimming took 4 bases from V and 1 from J, leaving 20 bases between them. The CDR3 extends over 17 amino acids. CDR1 SGHAT and CDR2 FQNNGV come from the germline V gene.

Only a few counts were recorded for this clonotype. The rearrangement links TRBV19 to TRBJ2-1, with 8 nucleotides matching TRBD1. CDR1 and CDR2 (germline): LNHDA, SQIVND (reference sequence). J lost 3 bases, V lost 4 bases, and 2 bases had no gene match. The CDR3 totals 14 residues. CDR3 protein: CASSRTGNYNEQFF. CDR3 nucleotides: TGTGCCAGTAGTAGGACAGGGAACTACAATGAGCAGTTCTTC.

J is TRBJ1-6 and V is TRBV6-1; 8 nucleotides align to TRBD1. The germline V gene has CDR1 MNHNS and CDR2 SASEGT. The CDR3 loop spans 14 amino acids. V was clipped by 7 bases and J by 8 bases; unmatched bases: 7. CDR3 protein: CASTPHRGDSPLHF. Here the CDR3 DNA reads TGTGCCAGCACCCCCCACAGGGGGGATTCACCCCTCCACTTT.

The chain joins TRBV5-5 to TRBJ1-6; D is possibly TRBD1 (5 bases). Germline V gives CDR1 SGHKS, CDR2 YYEKEE (reference sequence). V lost 2 bases and J 8 bases, leaving 20 bases between the germline ends. CDR3 length equals 17 residues. The DNA for the CDR3 is TGTGCCAGCAGCTTCGAGGGGACGGCGAGGTGGGATTCACCCCTCCACTTT. Translated: CASSFEGTARWDSPLHF.

The V call is TRBV4-1, the J call TRBJ1-1; TRBD1 agrees at 9 bases. In germline, CDR1 is MGHRA, CDR2 YSYEKL. The CDR3 spans 14 residues. Unmatched junction bases numbered 7, after V lost 6 bases and J lost 5 bases. The CDR3 region has the DNA TGCGCCAGCAGTCACAGGGGGCCTTATACTGAAGCTTTCTTT. It specifies CASSHRGPYTEAFF.

This chain joins TRBV29-1 and TRBJ2-7; TRBD1 aligns across 9 bases. The end of the DNA aligns better with TRBJ2-1, so the J call may be wrong. This CDR3 is built from 14 residues. The V gene's germline CDR1 is SQVTM and CDR2 ANQGSEA. In nucleotides, the CDR3 is TGCAGCGTCGGGGCCCGGGACAGGGTCTACGAGCAGTTCTTC. Translation: CSVGARDRVYEQFF.

The V and J genes are TRBV29-1 and TRBJ2-7; TRBD1 agrees at 7 bases. CDR1 is SQVTM and CDR2 is ANQGSEA in the germline V gene. The CDR3 contains 14 residues. V was clipped by 3 bases and J by 1 base; unmatched bases: 6. The DNA of the CDR3 is TGCAGCGTTGAGCAAACAGGGGTGTCCTACGAGCAGTACTTC. It yields the protein CSVEQTGVSYEQYF.

The chain is built from TRBV5-1 and TRBJ2-5; 12 nucleotides agree with TRBD1. CDR1 and CDR2 from the germline V gene are SGHRS and YFSETQ. CDR3 size: 18 residues. V was pared by 4 bases and J by 5 bases, with 15 bases of the junction left unmatched. The CDR3 here is CASSQDSRGTGGLETQYF. CDR3 nucleotides: TGCGCCAGCAGCCAAGATTCTCGGGGGACAGGGGGCCTGGAGACCCAGTACTTC.

There are many counts of this clonotype. This sequence joins TRBV7-2 and TRBJ2-1; 8 bases map to TRBD2. CDR3 length: 15 residues. Germline V gene data show CDR1 as SGHTA and CDR2 as FQGNSA. The V gene end was trimmed by 5 bases and the J gene end by 5 bases; junction bases not matched to a gene: 8. CDR3: CASSITGTRDNEQFF. The CDR3 DNA is TGTGCCAGCAGCATCACCGGGACTAGGGACAATGAGCAGTTCTTC.

This clonotype has ten or more counts. The chain carries TRBV7-3 and TRBJ2-1, with a tentative D call TRBD2 (5 bases). The germline V and J ends were trimmed by 5 bases and 1 base, with 15 bases remaining between them. The germline gives CDR1 SGHTA, CDR2 FQGTGA. The CDR3 consists of 16 residues. The CDR3 coding sequence is TGTGCCAGCAGCCCCTTCAAGAGGGTATCCTACAATGAGCAGTTCTTC. Translating gives CASSPFKRVSYNEQFF.

This clonotype was observed at least ten times. The DNA for the CDR3 is TGTGCCAGCGGAAGGACGACAGGGGGAATTCGCAATGAGCAGTTCTTC. This sequence encodes CASGRTTGGIRNEQFF. V usage is TRBV7-2 and J usage is TRBJ2-1; 9 bases map to TRBD1. V lost 8 bases, J lost 6 bases, and 14 bases stayed unmatched. CDR3 size: 16 residues. The germline CDR1 and CDR2 sequences are SGHTA and FQGNSA.

V gene TRBV7-9 combines with J gene TRBJ2-6, with D unclear. V dropped 2 bases and J dropped 0 bases, with 14 bases sitting between them. Germline V gene data show CDR1 as SEHNR and CDR2 as FQNEAQ (reference sequence). The CDR3 is 18 amino acids. CDR3 residues: CASSLTPPSHSGANVLTF. The CDR3 bases are TGTGCCAGCAGCTTAACACCCCCCAGTCACTCTGGGGCCAACGTCCTGACTTTC. Variable domain in full (rest from reference TRBV7-9 and TRBJ2-6): DTGVSQNPRHKITKRGQNVTFRCDPISEHNRLYWYRQTLGQGPEFLTYFQNEAQLEKSRLLSDRFSAERPKGSFSTLEIQRTEQGDSAMYLCASSLTPPSHSGANVLTFGAGSRLTVL.

The sample holds a few counts of this clonotype. V usage is TRBV7-9 and J usage is TRBJ2-1; D remains ambiguous. Germline values: CDR1 SEHNR, CDR2 FQNEAQ (reference sequence). V lost 3 bases, J lost 8 bases, and 2 bases lay in between. There are 10 residues in the CDR3. The CDR3 nucleotides are TGTGCCAGCAGCTTCGATGAGCAGTTCTTC. Translated: CASSFDEQFF.

This clonotype has a handful of counts. Mismatch with germline at one junction end may stem from a read error. This chain connects TRBV9 to TRBJ2-1; tentatively, D is TRBD1 (9 bases). The CDR3 is 18 residues long. CDR1 and CDR2 from the germline V gene are SGDLS and YYNGEE. The CDR3 sequence: CASSHTGGAGTSRLSMVF. The CDR3 region has the DNA TGTGCCAGCAGTCATACAGGGGGCGCCGGGACTAGTCGCTTGAGCATGGTCTTC.